The 16 T cell receptor beta chains in this list originate from one sample, sequenced in a study of graft-versus-host responses after intestinal transplantation. Sequencing was performed with immunoSEQ multiplex PCR; in TCRdb, only in-frame clones are kept and a portion is missing. The table has 30,000 to 35,000 clones, about four fifths seen once. No antigens are known for them. Sequenced here: unstimulated CD8+ T cells sorted from spleen or lymph node cells, sampled before intestinal transplant. The receptors shown here come from a human donor who received an intestinal transplant.

This rearrangement joins TRBV10-2 to TRBJ2-1, with 7 bases lining up with TRBD1. Trimming removed 0 bases from V and 7 bases from J; junction bases left unmatched: 12. Germline assignment: CDR1 WSHSY and CDR2 SAAADI. The CDR3 has 17 amino acids. The CDR3 region has the DNA TGCGCCAGCAGTGAGTCGATGTCGTATGGGACAGCTAATGAGCAGTTCTTC. Its translation: CASSESMSYGTANEQFF.

This clone has a handful of counts. The rearrangement links TRBV7-9 to TRBJ2-7; no clear D. The CDR3 consists of 15 residues. V was cut by 5 bases and J by 2 bases, with 16 bases left in between. In germline, CDR1 is SEHNR, CDR2 FQNEAQ (reference sequence). CDR3 region: CASSPVVGPTYEQYF. CDR3 DNA: TGTGCCAGCAGCCCAGTTGTGGGCCCTACCTACGAGCAGTACTTC.

The V call is TRBV7-2, the J call TRBJ1-6; perhaps TRBD1 as D (6 bases). V gave up 1 base and J gave up 10 bases, with 14 bases separating them. The CDR3 has 15 residues. Germline CDR1 SGHTA, CDR2 FQGNSA. The CDR3 here is CASSLEGDGGSPLHF. CDR3 sequence (DNA): TGTGCCAGCAGCTTAGAGGGGGACGGAGGATCACCCCTCCACTTT.

The chain employs TRBV11-1 and TRBJ1-1, with a possible D match to TRBD1 (5 bases). The CDR3 loop spans 14 amino acids. Trimming stripped 0 bases from V and 1 base from J, with 6 bases between. Germline values: CDR1 SGHAT, CDR2 FQDESV (reference sequence). CDR3: CASSLAGGNTEAFF. DNA of the CDR3: TGTGCCAGCAGCTTAGCGGGGGGGAACACTGAAGCTTTCTTT.

This chain uses TRBV29-1 with TRBJ2-5; 9 nucleotides line up with TRBD1. The CDR3 runs 12 residues. Trimming cost V 6 bases and J 4 bases; bases outside gene matches: 3. CDR1 and CDR2 from the germline V gene are SQVTM and ANQGSEA. The DNA of the CDR3 is TGCAGCGTACTACAGGGGGCAGAGACCCAGTACTTC. Translated, it gives CSVLQGAETQYF.

This chain links TRBV5-1 with TRBJ2-7, with 11 bases identical to TRBD1. The V and J ends lost 4 bases and 2 bases, in that order; junction bases with no gene match: 5. Looked up from germline, CDR1 is SGHRS and CDR2 is YFSETQ. The length of the CDR3 is 15 residues. Here the CDR3 reads CASSPGQGVTYEQYF. CDR3 nucleotides: TGCGCCAGCAGCCCGGGACAGGGGGTGACCTACGAGCAGTACTTC.

The chain joins TRBV6-5 to TRBJ2-1; D ambiguous. The germline V gene has CDR1 MNHEY and CDR2 SVGAGI. This CDR3 is built from 15 residues. The germline V and J ends were trimmed by 0 bases and 8 bases, with 14 bases remaining between them. CDR3 DNA: TGTGCCAGCAGTTACTCTCTCTCTCTCTCGGATGAGCAGTTCTTC. It codes for CASSYSLSLSDEQFF.

The sample holds one count of this clone. The V call is TRBV27, the J call TRBJ2-7; 12 bases match TRBD2. V lost 6 bases and J lost 2; bases outside the gene matches: 2. Germline V gene sequence: CDR1 MNHEY, CDR2 SMNVEV (reference sequence). There are 14 residues in the CDR3. CDR3 sequence (DNA): TGTGCCAGCAGGGGACTAGCGGGCGCCTACGAGCAGTACTTC. It yields the protein CASRGLAGAYEQYF.

The chain carries TRBV14 and TRBJ1-4, with D hard to call. CDR3 length equals 18 residues. With 7 bases removed from V and 0 bases from J, the gap between germline ends came to 21 bases. Germline V gene lookup returns CDR1 SGHDN and CDR2 FVKESK. The CDR3 protein is CASITKTRRLATNEKLFF. DNA for the CDR3: TGTGCCAGCATCACTAAAACTCGACGGCTCGCAACTAATGAAAAACTGTTTTTT.

This sequence joins TRBV7-9 and TRBJ2-3; the D is unclear. There are 13 residues in the CDR3. Germline V gene data show CDR1 as SEHNR and CDR2 as FQNEAQ (reference sequence). V was shortened by 5 bases and J by 2 bases, with 8 bases between the two germline ends. The CDR3 loop is CASSPRHTDTQYF. The CDR3 DNA reads TGTGCCAGCAGCCCTAGGCACACAGATACGCAGTATTTT.

The chain recombines TRBV28 with TRBJ2-5; 8 bases are a match to TRBD1. Germline CDR1 is MDHEN and CDR2 is SYDVKM. The junction had 5 bases not matched to a gene; V was cut back by 6 bases and J by 2 bases. The CDR3 has 14 amino acids. The CDR3 protein is CASRYTGGQETQYF. The CDR3, as DNA: TGTGCCAGCAGATACACAGGGGGACAAGAGACCCAGTACTTC.

The V call is TRBV27, the J call TRBJ1-2; maybe TRBD1 (5 bases). V gave up 5 bases and J gave up 3 bases, with 10 bases separating them. The CDR3 loop spans 13 amino acids. Germline values: CDR1 MNHEY, CDR2 SMNVEV (reference sequence). CDR3 sequence (DNA): TGTGCCAGCAGTCTGACAGCTTACTATGGCTACACCTTC. Protein sequence: CASSLTAYYGYTF.

The rearrangement uses TRBV7-8 and TRBJ2-1, with no clear D. Trimming shortened V by 5 bases and J by 0 bases, and 5 bases separated the two germline ends. The CDR3 length is 13 residues. Germline assignment: CDR1 SGHVS and CDR2 FQNEAQ. Here the CDR3 DNA reads TGTGCCAGCAGCCCGTCCTCCTACAATGAGCAGTTCTTC. It yields the protein CASSPSSYNEQFF.

J is TRBJ2-7 and V is TRBV11-2; a possible D gene is TRBD1 (5 bases). Germline-derived CDR1 and CDR2 are SGHAT and FQNNGV. This CDR3 is built from 15 residues. V was pared by 2 bases and J by 2 bases, with 13 bases between. The DNA of the CDR3 is TGTGCCAGCAGCTTATGGGGCGCGAACGCCTACGAGCAGTACTTC. It codes for CASSLWGANAYEQYF.

The chain links TRBV2 to TRBJ2-5; 9 nucleotides align to TRBD2. CDR3 size: 15 residues. V lost 7 bases to trimming and J lost 0 bases; unmatched junction nucleotides: 6. Germline values: CDR1 SNHLY, CDR2 FYNNEI. The CDR3 DNA reads as TGTGCCAGCAAGCGGGGGGTGGGGTACCAAGAGACCCAGTACTTC. Its protein product is CASKRGVGYQETQYF.

The chain employs TRBV18 and TRBJ1-3; D might be TRBD1 (6 bases). With 6 bases removed from V and 0 bases from J, the gap between germline ends came to 12 bases. CDR1 and CDR2 (germline): KGHSH, LQKENI. The CDR3 runs 15 residues. CDR3 region: CASSPGQSSGNTIYF. CDR3 coding DNA: TGTGCCAGCTCCCCAGGACAGTCCTCTGGAAACACCATATATTTT.